Listed below are T cell receptor beta chains from one sample, sequenced in a study of blood T cell repertoires in COVID-19. The method was immunoSEQ multiplex PCR; TCRdb's version includes in-frame clones alone and lacks a portion of them. Here the sample spans some 150,000 clones, about 89% being singletons. The sequencing input was peripheral blood. All receptors come from a man in his forties or fifties with acute or convalescent COVID-19. Each CDR3 is given with its conserved first and last residue. A D gene is named only where the DNA matches it firmly. Rows may omit the clone size; those that give it use once, few, many or a size class.

CDR3 length	V gene	D gene	clone size	J gene	CDR3 DNA	CDR3 protein
15	TRBV5-1	TRBD1	.	TRBJ2-5	TGCGCCAGCAGCTTGGCCACAGGGGTCCAAGAGACCCAGTACTTC	CASSLATGVQETQYF
12	TRBV29-1	TRBD1	few	TRBJ1-2	TGCAGCGTTGGACAGGGGGACTATGGCTACACCTTC	CSVGQGDYGYTF
14	TRBV20-1	TRBD2	.	TRBJ2-1	TGCAGTGCTAGTATGGCTAGCGGGAGAACTGAGCAGTTCTTC	CSASMASGRTEQFF
11	TRBV12-3/TRBV12-4	.	once	TRBJ1-1	TGTGCCGGGGGGGATAGGGCTGAAGCTTTCTTT	CAGGDRAEAFF
13	TRBV21-1	.	few	TRBJ1-1	TGTGCCAGCAGCAAAGGAGAGGGTTCTGAAGCTTTCTTT	CASSKGEGSEAFF
19	TRBV5-1	TRBD1	.	TRBJ1-1	TGCGCCAGCAGCTATGGATTTGAAACAGGGGGCCTAAGGTACACTGAAGCTTTCTTT	CASSYGFETGGLRYTEAFF
21	TRBV4-1	TRBD1	.	TRBJ1-5	TGCGCCAGCAGCCAATGGCCCCTCCCCGGGACAGGGGGCGATTTTGATCAGCCCCAGCATTTT	CASSQWPLPGTGGDFDQPQHF
18	TRBV13	TRBD2	.	TRBJ2-7	TGTGCCAGCAGCTCCGTTTCCGGGACTAGCGGGAGATCCTACGAGCAGTACTTC	CASSSVSGTSGRSYEQYF
15	TRBV11-2	TRBD1	.	TRBJ1-5	TGTGCCAGCAGCTTAAACAGGGGTGGCAATCAGCCCCAGCATTTT	CASSLNRGGNQPQHF
14	TRBV7-2	.	.	TRBJ2-1	TGTGCCAGCAGCTTGGACAGACTCTTTAATGAGCAGTTCTTC	CASSLDRLFNEQFF
14	TRBV7-2	TRBD1	.	TRBJ2-5	TGTGCCAGCAGCTTAGCTGGGACAGTGGAGACCCAGTACTTC	CASSLAGTVETQYF
13	TRBV27	.	.	TRBJ2-1	TGTGCCAGCAGCCCGGGGACCTACAATGAGCAGTTCTTC	CASSPGTYNEQFF
15	TRBV28	.	few	TRBJ1-5	TGTGCCAGCAGCCCCTCGGGGGGCGGAAATCAGCCCCAGCATTTT	CASSPSGGGNQPQHF
14	TRBV6-5	.	once	TRBJ1-4	TGTGCCAGCTGGATGGGGCAGGAGGGGGAAAAACTGTTTTTT	CASWMGQEGEKLFF
14	TRBV29-1	.	.	TRBJ1-5	TGCAGCGCCCAAGCGGGGTCTGGCAATCAGCCCCAGCATTTT	CSAQAGSGNQPQHF
11	TRBV24-1	.	.	TRBJ2-7	TGTGCCACAGGGCAGGGTGGTGAGCAGTACTTC	CATGQGGEQYF
12	TRBV30	.	.	TRBJ1-1	TGTGCCTGGAGTGTGACAGGAGGTGAAGCTTTCTTT	CAWSVTGGEAFF
19	TRBV24-1	TRBD2	.	TRBJ2-1	TGTGCCACCAGTGACCAGACTAGCGGGAGGTACAACTCCTACAATGAGCAGTTCTTC	CATSDQTSGRYNSYNEQFF
16	TRBV9	.	once	TRBJ2-2	TGTGCCAGCAGCGCCCGGACGGGGACGAACACCGGGGAGCTGTTTTTT	CASSARTGTNTGELFF
16	TRBV19	.	.	TRBJ2-2	TGTGCCAGTAGTATAGTAGCGGACCCGGGCCTCGGGGAGCTGTTTTTT	CASSIVADPGLGELFF
16	TRBV11-3	TRBD1	.	TRBJ2-2	TGTGCCAGCAGCTTACCGACAGGGGGGGCAGGCGGGGAGCTGTTTTTT	CASSLPTGGAGGELFF
15	TRBV6-6	.	.	TRBJ1-5	TGTGCCAGCAGTTCCGGTCTCGGGGGTAATCAGCCCCAGCATTTT	CASSSGLGGNQPQHF
12	TRBV2	.	.	TRBJ2-7	TGTGCCAGTGGTGGGAGCGCATACGAGCAGTACTTC	CASGGSAYEQYF
14	TRBV10-3	.	.	TRBJ1-2	TGTGCCATCGCGGCAAACACAGGGTTCTATGGCTACACCTTC	CAIAANTGFYGYTF
15	TRBV27	.	once	TRBJ2-5	TGTGCCAGCAGTTTCGGACTGCCCCCCCAAGAGACCCAGTACTTC	CASSFGLPPQETQYF
12	TRBV10-3	.	.	TRBJ2-4	TGTGCCATCAGTGCCGGAGAAAACATTCAGTACTTC	CAISAGENIQYF
13	TRBV5-1	.	.	TRBJ1-1	TGCGCCAGCAGCTTAACCACGGACACTGAAGCTTTCTTT	CASSLTTDTEAFF
14	TRBV7-2	.	.	TRBJ2-3	TGTGCCAGCAGCTTAGAACAGGGATCAGATACGCAGTATTTT	CASSLEQGSDTQYF
14	TRBV24-1	TRBD2	.	TRBJ2-1	TGTGCCGCGGCGGGAGCGGGAGAAGTCAATGAGCAGTTCTTC	CAAAGAGEVNEQFF
15	TRBV5-1	TRBD1	.	TRBJ1-2	TGCGCCAGCAGCGGGAGGGACAGGGGAACCTATGGCTACACCTTC	CASSGRDRGTYGYTF
14	TRBV7-3	TRBD2	.	TRBJ2-5	TGTGCCAGCAGTGGGGCGGGAGTAAGGGAGACCCAGTACTTC	CASSGAGVRETQYF
15	TRBV4-1	TRBD2	once	TRBJ2-1	TGCGCCAGCAGCCCCAGACTAGCGGAAAGCAATGAGCAGTTCTTC	CASSPRLAESNEQFF
13	TRBV19	.	.	TRBJ2-5	TGTGCCAGTAGTAACCTCGGGAAAGAGACCCAGTACTTC	CASSNLGKETQYF
16	TRBV5-1	TRBD1	.	TRBJ2-1	TGCGCCAGCAGCATCCCAGGGGGACCGGCCCTTAATGAGCAGTTCTTC	CASSIPGGPALNEQFF
11	TRBV20-1	.	.	TRBJ2-7	TGCAGTGCCAATCCTCACAACGAGCAGTACTTC	CSANPHNEQYF
13	TRBV7-9	.	many	TRBJ1-1	TGTGCCAGCATATTGACAGCGAACACTGAAGCTTTCTTT	CASILTANTEAFF
16	TRBV7-2	.	.	TRBJ1-3	TGTGCCAGCAGCTCCTCCAGGGGTCCTTCTGGAAACACCATATATTTT	CASSSSRGPSGNTIYF
14	TRBV4-2	TRBD1	.	TRBJ1-5	TGTGCCAGCAGCCCGGGACAGCTCAATCAGCCCCAGCATTTT	CASSPGQLNQPQHF
14	TRBV5-1	TRBD1	few	TRBJ2-2	TGCGCCAGCAGCCCGGGACAGGGAGACCGGGAGCTGTTTTTT	CASSPGQGDRELFF
16	TRBV7-9	.	.	TRBJ1-2	TGTGCCAGCAGCTTAGCGACGGCCCAGGGTCACTATGGCTACACCTTC	CASSLATAQGHYGYTF
15	TRBV28	TRBD1	.	TRBJ1-4	TGTGCCAGCCGCCTCCCACAGGGGACTAATGAAAAACTGTTTTTT	CASRLPQGTNEKLFF
16	TRBV3-1/TRBV3-2	TRBD2	.	TRBJ2-2	TGTGCCAGCAGCCGAGGCGGACTAGCGTCCACCGGGGAGCTGTTTTTT	CASSRGGLASTGELFF
16	TRBV20-1	TRBD1	.	TRBJ1-6	TGCAGTGCTAGTAGGGGACAGGGGGCCGTTAATTCACCCCTCCACTTT	CSASRGQGAVNSPLHF